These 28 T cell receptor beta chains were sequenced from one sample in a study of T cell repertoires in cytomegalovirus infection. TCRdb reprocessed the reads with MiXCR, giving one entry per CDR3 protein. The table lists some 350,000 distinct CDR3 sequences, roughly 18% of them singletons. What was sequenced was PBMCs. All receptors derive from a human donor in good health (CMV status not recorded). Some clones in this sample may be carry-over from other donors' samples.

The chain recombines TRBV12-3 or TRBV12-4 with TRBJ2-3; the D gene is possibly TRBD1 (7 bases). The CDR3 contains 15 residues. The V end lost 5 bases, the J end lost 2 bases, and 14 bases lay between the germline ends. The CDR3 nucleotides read TGTGCCAGCAGTCGAACAGGGGAGGCCACAGATACGCAGTATTTT. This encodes CASSRTGEATDTQYF.

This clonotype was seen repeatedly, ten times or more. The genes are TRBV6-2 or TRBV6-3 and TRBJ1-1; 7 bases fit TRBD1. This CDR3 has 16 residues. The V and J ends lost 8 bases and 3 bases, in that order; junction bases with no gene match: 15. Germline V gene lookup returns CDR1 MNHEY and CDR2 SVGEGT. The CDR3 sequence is CASSRGPASWYTEAFF. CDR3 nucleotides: TGTGCCAGCTCTAGGGGGCCAGCCAGTTGGTACACTGAAGCTTTCTTT.

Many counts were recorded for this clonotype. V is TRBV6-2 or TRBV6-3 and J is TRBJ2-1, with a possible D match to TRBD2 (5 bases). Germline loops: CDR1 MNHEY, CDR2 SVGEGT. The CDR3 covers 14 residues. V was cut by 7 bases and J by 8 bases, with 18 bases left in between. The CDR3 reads CASMQSLAWDEQFF. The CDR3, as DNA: TGTGCCAGCATGCAGTCGCTAGCATGGGATGAGCAGTTCTTC.

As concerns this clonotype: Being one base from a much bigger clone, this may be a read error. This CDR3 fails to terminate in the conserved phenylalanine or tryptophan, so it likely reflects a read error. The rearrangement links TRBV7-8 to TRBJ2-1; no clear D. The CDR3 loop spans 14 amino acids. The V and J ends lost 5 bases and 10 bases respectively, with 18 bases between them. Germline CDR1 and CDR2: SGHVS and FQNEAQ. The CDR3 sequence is CASSLMAKKKEQFL. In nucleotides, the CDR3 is TGTGCCAGCAGCCTAATGGCCAAGAAGAAAGAGCAGTTCTTA.

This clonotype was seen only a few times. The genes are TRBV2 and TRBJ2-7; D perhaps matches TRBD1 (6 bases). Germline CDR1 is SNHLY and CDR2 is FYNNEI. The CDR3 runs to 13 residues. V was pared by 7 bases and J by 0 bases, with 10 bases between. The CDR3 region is CASIGDNSYEQYF. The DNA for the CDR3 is TGTGCCAGCATCGGGGACAACTCCTACGAGCAGTACTTC.

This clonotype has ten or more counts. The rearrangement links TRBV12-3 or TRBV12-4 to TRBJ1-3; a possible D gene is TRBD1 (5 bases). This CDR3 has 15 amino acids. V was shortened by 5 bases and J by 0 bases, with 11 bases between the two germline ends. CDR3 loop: CASSLGLHSGNTIYF. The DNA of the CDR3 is TGTGCCAGCAGTCTGGGACTGCACTCTGGAAACACCATATATTTT.

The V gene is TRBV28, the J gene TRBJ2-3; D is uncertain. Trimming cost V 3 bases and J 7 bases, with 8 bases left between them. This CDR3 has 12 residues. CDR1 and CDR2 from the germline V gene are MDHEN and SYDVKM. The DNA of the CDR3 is TGTGCCAGCAGTTTTTGGTCCCATACGCAGTATTTT. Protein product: CASSFWSHTQYF.

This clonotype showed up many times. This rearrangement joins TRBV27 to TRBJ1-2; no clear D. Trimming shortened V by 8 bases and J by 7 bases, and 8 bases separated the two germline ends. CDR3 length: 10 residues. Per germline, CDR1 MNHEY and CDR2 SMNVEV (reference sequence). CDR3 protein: CASWKGGYTF. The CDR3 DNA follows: TGTGCCAGCTGGAAAGGTGGCTACACCTTC.

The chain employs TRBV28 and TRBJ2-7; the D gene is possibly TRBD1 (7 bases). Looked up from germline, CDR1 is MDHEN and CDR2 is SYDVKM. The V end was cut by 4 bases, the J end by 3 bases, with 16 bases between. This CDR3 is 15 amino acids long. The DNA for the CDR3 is TGTGCCAGCAGTTCAGGACAGGTGGGGGGCTACGAGCAGTACTTC. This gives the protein CASSSGQVGGYEQYF.

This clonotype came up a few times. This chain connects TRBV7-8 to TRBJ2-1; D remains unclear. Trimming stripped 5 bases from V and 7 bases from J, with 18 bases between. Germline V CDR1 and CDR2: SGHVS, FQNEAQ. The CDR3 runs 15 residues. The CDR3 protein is CASSARGHNGNEQFF. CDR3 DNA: TGTGCCAGCAGCGCCCGTGGGCACAATGGGAATGAGCAGTTCTTC.

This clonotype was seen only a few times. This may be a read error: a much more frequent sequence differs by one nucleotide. The CDR3: CASSNRPGQDVSENTIYF. The CDR3 coding sequence is TGTGCCAGCAGCAACAGACCCGGACAGGATGTCTCTGAAAACACCATATATTTT. The V and J genes are TRBV7-6 and TRBJ1-3, with 7 positions matching TRBD1. The CDR3 extends over 18 amino acids. Germline V CDR1 and CDR2: SGHVS, FNYEAQ.

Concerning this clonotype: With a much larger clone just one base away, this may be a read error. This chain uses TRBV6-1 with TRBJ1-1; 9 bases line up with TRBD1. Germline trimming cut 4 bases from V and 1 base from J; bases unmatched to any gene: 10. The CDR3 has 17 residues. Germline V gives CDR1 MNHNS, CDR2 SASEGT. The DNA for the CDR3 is TGTGCCAGCAGTGGTCCGTTTGGGACAGGGTGGAACACTGAAGCTTTCTTT. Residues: CASSGPFGTGWNTEAFF.

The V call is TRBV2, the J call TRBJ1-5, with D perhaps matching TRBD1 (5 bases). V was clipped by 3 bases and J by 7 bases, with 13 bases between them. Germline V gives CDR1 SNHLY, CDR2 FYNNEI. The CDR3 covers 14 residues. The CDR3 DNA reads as TGTGCCAGCAGTGACAGGGCCCTCGAACAGCCCCAGCATTTT. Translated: CASSDRALEQPQHF.

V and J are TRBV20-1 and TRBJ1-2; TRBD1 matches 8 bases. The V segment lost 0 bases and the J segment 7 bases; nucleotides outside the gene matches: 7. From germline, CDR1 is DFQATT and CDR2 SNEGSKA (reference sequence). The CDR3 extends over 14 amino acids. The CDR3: CSARDPGGEGGYTF. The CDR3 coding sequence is TGCAGTGCTAGAGATCCAGGGGGCGAAGGTGGCTACACCTTC.

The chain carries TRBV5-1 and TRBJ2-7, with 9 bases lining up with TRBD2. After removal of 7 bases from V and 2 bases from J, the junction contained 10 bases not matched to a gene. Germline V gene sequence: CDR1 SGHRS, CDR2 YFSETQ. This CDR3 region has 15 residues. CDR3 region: CASAVLAGPAYEQYF. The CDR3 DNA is TGCGCCAGCGCGGTCCTAGCGGGACCTGCCTACGAGCAGTACTTC.

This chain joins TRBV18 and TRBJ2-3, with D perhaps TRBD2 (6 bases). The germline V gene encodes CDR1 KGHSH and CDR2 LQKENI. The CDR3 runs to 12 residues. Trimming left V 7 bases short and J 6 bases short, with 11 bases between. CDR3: CASWRGTDTQYF. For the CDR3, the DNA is TGTGCCAGCTGGCGGGGAACGGATACGCAGTATTTT.

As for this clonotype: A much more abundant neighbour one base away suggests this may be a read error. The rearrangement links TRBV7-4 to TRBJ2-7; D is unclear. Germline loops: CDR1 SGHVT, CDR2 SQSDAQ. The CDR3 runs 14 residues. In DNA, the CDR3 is TGTGCCAACAGCTTCCACGGCAAGGGCCACGAGCAGTACTTC. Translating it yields CANSFHGKGHEQYF.

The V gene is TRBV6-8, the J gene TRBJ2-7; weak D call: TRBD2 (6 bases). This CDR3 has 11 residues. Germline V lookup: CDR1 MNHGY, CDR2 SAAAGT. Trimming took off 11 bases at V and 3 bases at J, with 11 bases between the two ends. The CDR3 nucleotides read TGTGCCGCATCGGGGGTCTACGAGCAGTACTTC. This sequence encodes CAASGVYEQYF.

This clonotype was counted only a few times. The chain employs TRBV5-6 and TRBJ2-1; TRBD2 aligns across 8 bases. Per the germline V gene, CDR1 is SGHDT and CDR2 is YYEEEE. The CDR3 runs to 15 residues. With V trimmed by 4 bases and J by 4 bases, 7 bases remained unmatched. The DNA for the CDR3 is TGTGCCAGCAGCCGGGGGGGGACGGGTTACAATGAGCAGTTCTTC. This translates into CASSRGGTGYNEQFF.

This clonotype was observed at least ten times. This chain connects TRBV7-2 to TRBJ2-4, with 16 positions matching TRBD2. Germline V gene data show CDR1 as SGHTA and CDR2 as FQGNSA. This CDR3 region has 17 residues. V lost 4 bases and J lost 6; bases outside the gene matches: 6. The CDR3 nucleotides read TGTGCCAGCAGCTCCGGGACTAGCGGGGGGGCGAGAAACATTCAGTACTTC. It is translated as CASSSGTSGGARNIQYF. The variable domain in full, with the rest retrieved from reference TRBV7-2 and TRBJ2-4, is GAGVSQSPSNKVTEKGKDVELRCDPISGHTALYWYRQSLGQGLEFLIYFQGNSAPDKSGLPSDRFSAERTGGSVSTLTIQRTQQEDSAVYLCASSSGTSGGARNIQYFGAGTRLSVL.

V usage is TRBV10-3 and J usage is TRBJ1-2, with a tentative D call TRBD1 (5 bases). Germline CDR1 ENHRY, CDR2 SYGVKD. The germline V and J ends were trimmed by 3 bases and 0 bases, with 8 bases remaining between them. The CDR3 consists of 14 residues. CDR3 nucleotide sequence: TGTGCCATCAGTGATTGGGGCTCTAACTATGGCTACACCTTC. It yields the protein CAISDWGSNYGYTF.

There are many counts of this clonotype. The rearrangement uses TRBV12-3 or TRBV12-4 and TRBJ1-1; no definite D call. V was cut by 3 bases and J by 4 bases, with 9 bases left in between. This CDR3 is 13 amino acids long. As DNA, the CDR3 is TGTGCCAGCAGTTTCCAGCGGGGCACTGAAGCTTTCTTT. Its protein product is CASSFQRGTEAFF.

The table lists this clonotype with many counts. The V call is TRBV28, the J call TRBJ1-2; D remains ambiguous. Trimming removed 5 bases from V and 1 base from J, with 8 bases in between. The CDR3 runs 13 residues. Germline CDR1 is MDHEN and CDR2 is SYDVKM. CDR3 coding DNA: TGTGCCAGCAGTCCCCTGTTTAACTATGGCTACACCTTC. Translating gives CASSPLFNYGYTF.

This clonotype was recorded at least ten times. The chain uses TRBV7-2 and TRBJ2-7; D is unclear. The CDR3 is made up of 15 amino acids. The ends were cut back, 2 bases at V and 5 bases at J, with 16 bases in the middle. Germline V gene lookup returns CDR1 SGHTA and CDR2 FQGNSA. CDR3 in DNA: TGTGCCAGCAGCTTATACATATCCGAGGTGGACGAGCAGTACTTC. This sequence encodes CASSLYISEVDEQYF.

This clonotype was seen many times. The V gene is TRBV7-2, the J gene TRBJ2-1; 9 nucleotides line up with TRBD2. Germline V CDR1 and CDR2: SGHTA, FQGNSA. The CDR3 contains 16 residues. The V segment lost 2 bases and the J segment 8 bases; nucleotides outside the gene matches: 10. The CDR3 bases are TGTGCCAGCAGCTTAAGCGGCGGGGGGGTCATGTATGAGCAGTTCTTC. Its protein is CASSLSGGGVMYEQFF.

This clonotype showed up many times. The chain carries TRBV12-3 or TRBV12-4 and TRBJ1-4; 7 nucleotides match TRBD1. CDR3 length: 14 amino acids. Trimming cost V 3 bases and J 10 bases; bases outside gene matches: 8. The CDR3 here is CASSFTNRGGKLFF. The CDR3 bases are TGTGCCAGCAGTTTTACGAACAGGGGAGGAAAACTGTTTTTT.

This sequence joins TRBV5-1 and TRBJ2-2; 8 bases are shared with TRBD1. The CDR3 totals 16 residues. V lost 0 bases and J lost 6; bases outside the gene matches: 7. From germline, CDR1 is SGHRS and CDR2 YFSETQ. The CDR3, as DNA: TGCGCCAGCAGCTTGGGACAGGGGACATGGGCCGGGGAGCTGTTTTTT. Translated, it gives CASSLGQGTWAGELFF. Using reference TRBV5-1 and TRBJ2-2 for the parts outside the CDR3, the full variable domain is KAGVTQTPRYLIKTRGQQVTLSCSPISGHRSVSWYQQTPGQGLQFLFEYFSETQRNKGNFPGRFSGRQFSNSRSEMNVSTLELGDSALYLCASSLGQGTWAGELFFGEGSRLTVL.

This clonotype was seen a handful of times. CDR3 sequence reads: CAPRGGRAEAFF. The CDR3 bases are TGTGCCCCACGCGGGGGTAGGGCTGAAGCTTTCTTT. The chain employs TRBV2 and TRBJ1-1; a weak D match, TRBD1 (5 bases). Germline V lookup: CDR1 SNHLY, CDR2 FYNNEI. The CDR3 extends over 12 amino acids. Trimming cost V 11 bases and J 6 bases, with 16 bases left between them.